A single sample is the source of the 6 T cell receptor beta chains below, sequenced in a study of blood T cell repertoires in COVID-19. The protocol was immunoSEQ multiplex PCR, while the TCRdb copy is restricted to in-frame clones and leaves out a portion. The repertoire holds 150,000 to 200,000 clones, approximately 92% seen once, with approximately 0.56% in the top ten. The sample comprised peripheral blood. The receptor source for this set is a man in his fifties or sixties with acute or convalescent COVID-19.

CDR3 sequence (DNA): TGCAGTGCTGGCAGGGGCGGCTACACCTTC. Its translation is CSAGRGGYTF. The genes are TRBV20-1 and TRBJ1-2; possibly TRBD1 for D (6 bases). V dropped 5 bases and J dropped 8 bases, with 9 bases sitting between them. The CDR3 consists of 10 residues. CDR1 is DFQATT, CDR2 SNEGSKA, per germline (reference sequence).

The chain joins TRBV27 to TRBJ2-1, with D possibly TRBD2 on 6 matching bases. The germline gives CDR1 MNHEY, CDR2 SMNVEV (reference sequence). This CDR3 is 17 amino acids long. Trimming shortened V by 3 bases and J by 2 bases, and 17 bases separated the two germline ends. The CDR3 coding sequence is TGTGCCAGCAGTTTCGTCGGAGAGCGGGTAACCTACAATGAGCAGTTCTTC. Encoded protein: CASSFVGERVTYNEQFF.

This chain links TRBV11-2 with TRBJ1-4; no reliable D call. V was clipped by 5 bases and J by 11 bases, with 12 bases between them. CDR1 and CDR2 from the germline V gene are SGHAT and FQNNGV. The CDR3 loop spans 12 amino acids. Written as DNA, the CDR3 is TGTGCCAGCAGCCCAGCCCGGGGTAAACTGTTTTTT. It encodes CASSPARGKLFF. The full variable domain, completed using reference TRBV11-2 and TRBJ1-4, is EAGVAQSPRYKIIEKRQSVAFWCNPISGHATLYWYQQILGQGPKLLIQFQNNGVVDDSQLPKDRFSAERLKGVDSTLKIQPAKLEDSAVYLCASSPARGKLFFGSGTQLSVL.

The rearrangement links TRBV27 to TRBJ2-7, with TRBD2 matching over 11 bases. V lost 2 bases and J lost 3; bases outside the gene matches: 3. CDR3 size: 15 residues. Germline-derived CDR1 and CDR2 are MNHEY and SMNVEV (reference sequence). The CDR3 DNA reads TGTGCCAGCAGTTTAGGGACTAGCGGAATCTACGAGCAGTACTTC. Translating it yields CASSLGTSGIYEQYF.

This chain joins TRBV15 and TRBJ2-6; D might be TRBD1 (6 bases). V was cut by 4 bases and J by 0 bases, with 13 bases left in between. The CDR3 totals 17 residues. The germline V gene encodes CDR1 LNHNV and CDR2 YYDKDF (reference sequence). CDR3 region: CATSTSGTLSGANVLTF. CDR3 nucleotide sequence: TGTGCCACCAGCACCTCCGGGACACTCTCTGGGGCCAACGTCCTGACTTTC.

The table lists this clone with a count of one. The gene calls are TRBV6-6 and TRBJ1-2, with D possibly being TRBD1 (5 bases). The germline gives CDR1 MNHNY, CDR2 SVGAGI (reference sequence). This CDR3 spans 15 amino acids. Trimming pared 2 bases from V and 4 bases from J, leaving 14 bases between. The CDR3 loop is CASSYPLRGSYGYTF. The DNA for the CDR3 is TGTGCCAGCAGTTACCCCCTGCGGGGGAGCTATGGCTACACCTTC.